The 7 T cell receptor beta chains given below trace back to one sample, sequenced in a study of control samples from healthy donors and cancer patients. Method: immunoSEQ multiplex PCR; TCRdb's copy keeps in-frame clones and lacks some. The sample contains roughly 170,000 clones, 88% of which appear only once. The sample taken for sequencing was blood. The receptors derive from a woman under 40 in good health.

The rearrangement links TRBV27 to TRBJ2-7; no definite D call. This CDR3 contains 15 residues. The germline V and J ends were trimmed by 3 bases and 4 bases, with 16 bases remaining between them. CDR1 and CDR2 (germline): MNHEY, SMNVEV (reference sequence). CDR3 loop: CASSLGGLRNYEQYF. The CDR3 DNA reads TGTGCCAGCAGTTTGGGCGGCCTCCGAAATTACGAGCAGTACTTC.

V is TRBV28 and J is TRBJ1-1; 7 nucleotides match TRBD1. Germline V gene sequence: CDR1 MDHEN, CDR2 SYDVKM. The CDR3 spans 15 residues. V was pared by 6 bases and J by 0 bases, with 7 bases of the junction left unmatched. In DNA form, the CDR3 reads TGTGCCAGCAGCGACAGGGCATGGATGAACACTGAAGCTTTCTTT. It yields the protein CASSDRAWMNTEAFF.

The CDR3 DNA reads as TGTGCCATCAACCAGGGGGACACCACTGAAGCTTTCTTT. This translates into CAINQGDTTEAFF. The chain employs TRBV10-3 and TRBJ1-1; TRBD1 agrees at 7 bases. CDR1 is ENHRY, CDR2 SYGVKD, per germline. The CDR3 contains 13 residues. V lost 7 bases and J lost 4; bases outside the gene matches: 6.

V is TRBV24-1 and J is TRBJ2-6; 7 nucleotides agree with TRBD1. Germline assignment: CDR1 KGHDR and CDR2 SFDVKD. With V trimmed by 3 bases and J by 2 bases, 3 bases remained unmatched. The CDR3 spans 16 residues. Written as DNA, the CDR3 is TGTGCCACCAGTGATACCACAGGGGCTGGGGCCAACGTCCTGACTTTC. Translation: CATSDTTGAGANVLTF.

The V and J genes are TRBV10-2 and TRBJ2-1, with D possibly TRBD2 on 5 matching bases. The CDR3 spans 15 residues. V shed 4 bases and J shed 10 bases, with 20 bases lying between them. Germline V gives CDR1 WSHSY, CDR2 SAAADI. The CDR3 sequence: CASSGMTRQREEQFF. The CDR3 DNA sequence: TGCGCCAGCAGTGGTATGACACGGCAGAGGGAAGAGCAGTTCTTC.

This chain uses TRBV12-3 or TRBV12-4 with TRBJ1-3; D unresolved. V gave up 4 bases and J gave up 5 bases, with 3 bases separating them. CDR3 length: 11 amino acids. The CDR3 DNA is TGTGCCAGCAGTTGGAGAAACACCATATATTTT. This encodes CASSWRNTIYF.

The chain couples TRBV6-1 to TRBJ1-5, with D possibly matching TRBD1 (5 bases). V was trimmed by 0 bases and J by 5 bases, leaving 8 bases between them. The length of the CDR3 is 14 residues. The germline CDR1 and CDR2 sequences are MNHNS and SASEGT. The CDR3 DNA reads TGTGCCAGCAGTGAAGCAGGGACCTATCAGCCCCAGCATTTT. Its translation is CASSEAGTYQPQHF.